Listed below are T cell receptor beta chains from one sample, sequenced in a study of beta chain features in type 1 diabetes. Here immunoSEQ multiplex PCR was the method, and the copy in TCRdb shows in-frame clones only, minus some. This sample has some 150,000 clones; roughly a tenth occur once, and the top ten carry 1.3%. The specimen was naive CD4+ T cells from blood. These receptors all stem from a young man in good health. The CDR3 runs from the conserved cysteine through the conserved F or W. Fields, in order: clone size, V gene, D gene, J gene, CDR3 protein, CDR3 DNA. D genes are given only for firm matches. Where a row states a size, it is once, few, many or the class of an expanded clone; other rows omit it.

size: few
V: TRBV21-1
D: -
J: TRBJ2-7
CDR3: CALFRDRDYEQYF
DNA: TGTGCGCTGTTCCGGGACAGAGACTACGAGCAGTACTTC

size: -
V: TRBV5-1
D: -
J: TRBJ2-7
CDR3: CASSSQNQAYEQYF
DNA: TGCGCCAGCAGCTCACAAAACCAGGCCTACGAGCAGTACTTC

size: few
V: TRBV11-2
D: -
J: TRBJ1-6
CDR3: CASSLFQVSPLHF
DNA: TGTGCCAGCAGCCTTTTTCAGGTTTCACCCCTCCACTTT

size: few
V: TRBV10-3
D: TRBD1
J: TRBJ2-1
CDR3: CAISRDRGDLSYNEQFF
DNA: TGTGCCATCAGCCGAGACAGGGGGGACCTCTCCTACAATGAGCAGTTCTTC

size: -
V: TRBV6-5
D: -
J: TRBJ2-5
CDR3: CASSYSPSSETQYF
DNA: TGTGCCAGCAGTTACTCTCCTAGCTCGGAGACCCAGTACTTC

size: -
V: TRBV6-5
D: TRBD1
J: TRBJ1-2
CDR3: CASRLTGQANYGYTF
DNA: TGTGCCAGCAGGTTGACAGGGCAAGCTAACTATGGCTACACCTTC

size: few
V: TRBV28
D: -
J: TRBJ2-7
CDR3: CATAGVRNEQYF
DNA: TGTGCCACCGCCGGGGTTAGGAACGAGCAGTACTTC

size: -
V: TRBV4-1
D: TRBD1
J: TRBJ1-2
CDR3: CASSQPPTGNYGYTF
DNA: TGCGCCAGCAGCCAACCCCCGACAGGGAACTATGGCTACACCTTC

size: few
V: TRBV19
D: -
J: TRBJ2-2
CDR3: CASARVRDLSGELFF
DNA: TGTGCCAGTGCCCGGGTGAGGGATCTTAGCGGGGAGCTGTTTTTT

size: few
V: TRBV11-2
D: -
J: TRBJ2-3
CDR3: CASSVGGTDTQYF
DNA: TGTGCCAGCAGCGTAGGCGGGACAGATACGCAGTATTTT

size: -
V: TRBV5-1
D: -
J: TRBJ2-7
CDR3: CASSLNQGYEQYF
DNA: TGCGCCAGCAGCTTGAATCAGGGCTACGAGCAGTACTTC

size: few
V: TRBV2
D: TRBD2
J: TRBJ2-7
CDR3: CASRRLAGTYEQYF
DNA: TGTGCCAGCCGGCGACTAGCGGGGACCTACGAGCAGTACTTC

size: many
V: TRBV7-9
D: -
J: TRBJ1-4
CDR3: CASSLLQGEKLFF
DNA: TGTGCCAGCAGCTTACTTCAGGGTGAAAAACTGTTTTTT

size: -
V: TRBV7-2
D: TRBD1
J: TRBJ1-5
CDR3: CASSPGTGANNQPQHF
DNA: TGTGCCAGCAGCCCCGGGACAGGGGCGAACAATCAGCCCCAGCATTTT

size: few
V: TRBV7-8
D: TRBD2
J: TRBJ2-1
CDR3: CASSLGTSGGGYNEQFF
DNA: TGTGCCAGCAGCTTGGGAACTAGCGGGGGGGGCTACAATGAGCAGTTCTTC

size: -
V: TRBV2
D: -
J: TRBJ2-3
CDR3: CACRASTDTQYF
DNA: TGTGCTTGCAGGGCTAGCACAGATACGCAGTATTTT

size: -
V: TRBV4-3
D: -
J: TRBJ1-3
CDR3: CASSPGTPSSGNTIYF
DNA: TGCGCCAGCAGCCCAGGGACACCCAGCTCTGGAAACACCATATATTTT

size: -
V: TRBV5-1
D: TRBD2
J: TRBJ2-3
CDR3: CASSLVSGDTDTQYF
DNA: TGCGCCAGCAGCTTGGTTAGCGGGGACACAGATACGCAGTATTTT

size: -
V: TRBV20-1
D: -
J: TRBJ1-1
CDR3: CSAMDIGEAFF
DNA: TGCAGTGCCATGGACATTGGGGAAGCTTTCTTT

size: few
V: TRBV19
D: -
J: TRBJ2-6
CDR3: CASSIYPQGSGANVLTF
DNA: TGTGCCAGTAGTATCTACCCTCAGGGATCTGGGGCCAACGTCCTGACTTTC

size: -
V: TRBV14
D: -
J: TRBJ1-4
CDR3: CASSRNEKLFF
DNA: TGTGCCAGCAGTCGTAATGAAAAACTGTTTTTT

size: -
V: TRBV5-6
D: TRBD1
J: TRBJ2-2
CDR3: CASSLRTGGYTGELFF
DNA: TGTGCCAGCAGTTTAAGGACAGGGGGCTACACCGGGGAGCTGTTTTTT